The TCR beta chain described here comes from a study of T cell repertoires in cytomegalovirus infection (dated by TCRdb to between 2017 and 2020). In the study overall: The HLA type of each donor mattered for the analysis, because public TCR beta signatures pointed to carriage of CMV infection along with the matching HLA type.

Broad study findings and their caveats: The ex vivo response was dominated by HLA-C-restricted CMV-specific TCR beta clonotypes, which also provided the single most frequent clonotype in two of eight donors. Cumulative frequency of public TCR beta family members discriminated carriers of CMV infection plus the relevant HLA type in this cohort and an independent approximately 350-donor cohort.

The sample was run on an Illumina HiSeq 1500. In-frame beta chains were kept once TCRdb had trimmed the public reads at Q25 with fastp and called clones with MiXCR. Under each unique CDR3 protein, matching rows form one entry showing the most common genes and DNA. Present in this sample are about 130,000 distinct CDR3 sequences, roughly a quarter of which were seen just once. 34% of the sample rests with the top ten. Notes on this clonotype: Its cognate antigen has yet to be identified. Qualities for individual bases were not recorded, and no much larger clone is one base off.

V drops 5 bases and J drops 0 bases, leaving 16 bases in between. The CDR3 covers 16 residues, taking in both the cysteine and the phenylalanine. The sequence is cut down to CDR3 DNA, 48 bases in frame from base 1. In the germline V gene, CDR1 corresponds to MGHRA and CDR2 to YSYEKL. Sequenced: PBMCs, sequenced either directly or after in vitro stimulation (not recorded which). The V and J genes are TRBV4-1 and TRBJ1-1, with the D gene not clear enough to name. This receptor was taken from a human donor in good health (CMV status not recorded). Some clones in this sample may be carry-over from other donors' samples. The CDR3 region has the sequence CASSSPGGMMNTEAFF. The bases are TGCGCCAGCAGCTCCCCCGGAGGAATGATGAACACTGAAGCTTTCTTT.